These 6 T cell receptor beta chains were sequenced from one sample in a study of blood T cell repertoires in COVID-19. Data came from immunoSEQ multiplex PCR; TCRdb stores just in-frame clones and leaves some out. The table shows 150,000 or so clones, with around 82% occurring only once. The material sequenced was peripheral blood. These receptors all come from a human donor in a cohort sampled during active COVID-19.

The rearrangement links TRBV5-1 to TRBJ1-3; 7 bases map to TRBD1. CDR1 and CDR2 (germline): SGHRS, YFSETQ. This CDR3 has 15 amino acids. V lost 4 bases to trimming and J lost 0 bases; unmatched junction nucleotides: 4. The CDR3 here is CASSPGQVSGNTIYF. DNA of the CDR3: TGCGCCAGCAGCCCTGGACAGGTCTCTGGAAACACCATATATTTT.

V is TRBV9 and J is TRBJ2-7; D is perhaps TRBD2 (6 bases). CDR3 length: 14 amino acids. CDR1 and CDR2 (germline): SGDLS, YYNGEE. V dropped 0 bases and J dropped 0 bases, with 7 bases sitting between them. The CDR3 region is CASSVDGSSYEQYF. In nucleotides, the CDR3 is TGTGCCAGCAGCGTAGACGGGAGCTCCTACGAGCAGTACTTC.

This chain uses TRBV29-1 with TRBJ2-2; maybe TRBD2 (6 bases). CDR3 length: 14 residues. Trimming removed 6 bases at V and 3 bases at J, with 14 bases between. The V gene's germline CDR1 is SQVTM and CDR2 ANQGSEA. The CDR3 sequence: CSVAARRDTGELFF. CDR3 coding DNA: TGCAGCGTCGCCGCGAGGAGGGACACCGGGGAGCTGTTTTTT.

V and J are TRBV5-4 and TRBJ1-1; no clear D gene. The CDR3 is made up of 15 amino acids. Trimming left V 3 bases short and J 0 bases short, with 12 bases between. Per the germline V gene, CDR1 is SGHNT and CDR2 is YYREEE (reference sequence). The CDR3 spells CASSSGRVVNTEAFF. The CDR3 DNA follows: TGTGCCAGCAGCTCCGGCCGGGTTGTGAACACTGAAGCTTTCTTT.

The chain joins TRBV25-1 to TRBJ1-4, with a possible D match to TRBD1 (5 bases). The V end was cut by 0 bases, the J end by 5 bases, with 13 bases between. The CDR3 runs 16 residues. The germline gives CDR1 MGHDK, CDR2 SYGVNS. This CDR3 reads CASSEYIGGGNEKLFF. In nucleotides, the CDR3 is TGTGCCAGCAGTGAATATATTGGGGGGGGGAATGAAAAACTGTTTTTT.

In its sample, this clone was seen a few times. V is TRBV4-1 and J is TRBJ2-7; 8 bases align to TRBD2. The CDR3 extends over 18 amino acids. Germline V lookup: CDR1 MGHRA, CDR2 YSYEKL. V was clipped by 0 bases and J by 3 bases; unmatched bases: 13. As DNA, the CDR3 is TGCGCCAGCAGCCAAGACCCACCGGAAGCGGGGGCGAGCTACGAGCAGTACTTC. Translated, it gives CASSQDPPEAGASYEQYF.